The next 20 T cell receptor beta chains were all read from a single sample in a study of OX40 agonist ivuxolimab in advanced cancers. Data came from immunoSEQ multiplex PCR; TCRdb stores just in-frame clones and leaves some out. The sample comprises 50,000 to 60,000 clones, almost 90% of which are singletons, and under 5.5% rests with the top ten. This material consisted of CD4+ or CD8+ T cells sorted from blood, taken in a trial of the OX40 agonist ivuxolimab. These receptors were taken from an adult with an advanced solid tumor such as melanoma, head and neck, liver or kidney cancer.

This rearrangement joins TRBV19 to TRBJ2-5; no reliable D call. The ends were cut back, 1 base at V and 5 bases at J, with 17 bases in the middle. CDR1 is LNHDA and CDR2 is SQIVND in the germline V gene (reference sequence). The CDR3 totals 16 residues. DNA of the CDR3: TGTGCCAGTAGTATAGGGGTCGGAAGCCTCGGGGAGACCCAGTACTTC. Protein sequence: CASSIGVGSLGETQYF.

The V and J genes are TRBV19 and TRBJ1-2; D remains ambiguous. Trimming shortened V by 1 base and J by 2 bases, and 8 bases separated the two germline ends. CDR3 length: 14 residues. Germline lookup yields CDR1 LNHDA and CDR2 SQIVND (reference sequence). The CDR3: CASSIGFGNYGYTF. CDR3 sequence (DNA): TGTGCCAGTAGTATAGGGTTTGGGAACTATGGCTACACCTTC. The full variable domain, in which reference TRBV19 and TRBJ1-2 provide the parts outside the CDR3, is DGGITQSPKYLFRKEGQNVTLSCEQNLNHDAMYWYRQDPGQGLRLIYYSQIVNDFQKGDIAEGYSVSREKKESFPLTVTSAQKNPTAFYLCASSIGFGNYGYTFGSGTRLTVV.

This chain joins TRBV9 and TRBJ2-2; D not resolved. Germline assignment: CDR1 SGDLS and CDR2 YYNGEE. Trimming removed 0 bases at V and 7 bases at J, with 13 bases between. CDR3 length equals 15 residues. Here the CDR3 reads CASSVGLGRGGELFF. The CDR3 DNA follows: TGTGCCAGCAGCGTAGGTTTAGGACGTGGCGGGGAGCTGTTTTTT. Based on the CDR3 plus reference TRBV9 and TRBJ2-2, the full variable domain is DSGVTQTPKHLITATGQRVTLRCSPRSGDLSVYWYQQSLDQGLQFLIQYYNGEERAKGNILERFSAQQFPDLHSELNLSSLELGDSALYFCASSVGLGRGGELFFGEGSRLTVL.

The rearrangement uses TRBV4-1 and TRBJ2-2; 9 nucleotides line up with TRBD2. CDR1 is MGHRA, CDR2 YSYEKL, per germline. The CDR3 extends over 16 amino acids. The junction had 6 bases not matched to a gene; V was cut back by 0 bases and J by 7 bases. The CDR3 coding sequence is TGCGCCAGCAGCCAAGATCGCGGGGGGGCCGTCGGGGAGCTGTTTTTT. Amino acid sequence: CASSQDRGGAVGELFF.

This rearrangement joins TRBV19 to TRBJ2-1; D tentatively reads TRBD1 or TRBD2 (5 bases each). The CDR3 covers 12 residues. V lost 9 bases, J lost 2 bases, and 8 bases lay in between. Germline V gene data show CDR1 as LNHDA and CDR2 as SQIVND (reference sequence). CDR3 amino acids: CASGTPYNEQFF. CDR3 sequence (DNA): TGTGCCAGCGGGACCCCCTACAATGAGCAGTTCTTC.

The chain combines TRBV2 with TRBJ1-1; D gene unclear. V was pared by 2 bases and J by 3 bases, with 7 bases between. This CDR3 spans 13 amino acids. Germline V gene sequence: CDR1 SNHLY, CDR2 FYNNEI. The CDR3 sequence is CASSERPDTEAFF. In DNA form, the CDR3 reads TGTGCCAGCAGTGAACGGCCGGACACTGAAGCTTTCTTT.

The chain has TRBV28 and TRBJ2-5; D possibly corresponds to TRBD2 (5 bases). The CDR3 is made up of 14 amino acids. V gave up 4 bases and J gave up 4 bases, with 13 bases separating them. Germline V gene sequence: CDR1 MDHEN, CDR2 SYDVKM. Here the CDR3 DNA reads TGTGCCAGCAGTTCCCCCTCGAGGGTAGAGACCCAGTACTTC. Its translation: CASSSPSRVETQYF. The whole variable domain, remainder taken from reference TRBV28 and TRBJ2-5, is DVKVTQSSRYLVKRTGEKVFLECVQDMDHENMFWYRQDPGLGLRLIYFSYDVKMKEKGDIPEGYSVSREKKERFSLILESASTNQTSMYLCASSSPSRVETQYFGPGTRLLVL.

The chain carries TRBV6-6 and TRBJ2-7; TRBD1 is a possible D gene (6 bases). Trimming stripped 4 bases from V and 7 bases from J, with 11 bases between. The CDR3 totals 12 residues. Germline loops: CDR1 MNHNY, CDR2 SVGAGI (reference sequence). The DNA of the CDR3 is TGTGCCAGCAGTTCCAGGGGAATAGAGCAGTACTTC. It codes for CASSSRGIEQYF.

The chain couples TRBV30 to TRBJ1-5, with D uncertain. V was clipped by 2 bases and J by 2 bases, with 7 bases between them. Germline loops: CDR1 GTSNPN, CDR2 SVGIG (reference sequence). The CDR3 extends over 13 amino acids. The CDR3 DNA follows: TGTGCCTGGAGTATTAGAGGCAATCAGCCCCAGCATTTT. This gives the protein CAWSIRGNQPQHF.

V gene TRBV19 combines with J gene TRBJ2-3; no firm D call. Germline loops: CDR1 LNHDA, CDR2 SQIVND (reference sequence). The CDR3 totals 12 residues. The V and J ends lost 3 bases and 4 bases respectively, with 5 bases between them. The CDR3 DNA reads as TGTGCCAGTAGTATTCGTTCAGATACGCAGTATTTT. It encodes CASSIRSDTQYF.

This rearrangement joins TRBV4-1 to TRBJ2-7; possible D gene TRBD2, 5 bases. V was trimmed by 2 bases and J by 5 bases, leaving 10 bases between them. CDR3 length equals 13 residues. The germline V gene encodes CDR1 MGHRA and CDR2 YSYEKL. CDR3 nucleotide sequence: TGCGCCAGCAGCCAACTAGGACTGAACGAGCAGTACTTC. This sequence encodes CASSQLGLNEQYF.

This clone was seen just once. The chain links TRBV2 to TRBJ2-1, with 9 bases matching TRBD2. This CDR3 is 16 amino acids long. CDR1 and CDR2 from the germline V gene are SNHLY and FYNNEI. J gave up 5 bases and V 5 bases, and 10 bases lay outside the gene matches. DNA of the CDR3: TGTGCCAGCAGTAAACTAGCGGGTTTGAACAACAATGAGCAGTTCTTC. Translated: CASSKLAGLNNNEQFF.

The chain employs TRBV18 and TRBJ2-1, with unresolved D. Trimming cost V 4 bases and J 7 bases, with 8 bases left between them. This CDR3 spans 12 amino acids. CDR1 is KGHSH, CDR2 LQKENI, per germline. The CDR3 region has the DNA TGTGCCAGCTCACAGACCACAAATGAGCAGTTCTTC. This encodes CASSQTTNEQFF.

This chain links TRBV15 with TRBJ1-3; D remains ambiguous. Germline CDR1 LNHNV, CDR2 YYDKDF (reference sequence). This CDR3 has 15 residues. V was clipped by 1 base and J by 1 base, with 8 bases between them. The CDR3 here is CATSRGDASGNTIYF. The CDR3 region has the DNA TGTGCCACCAGCAGAGGGGATGCTTCTGGAAACACCATATATTTT. Looking up the rest from reference TRBV15 and TRBJ1-3 gives the full variable domain: DAMVIQNPRYQVTQFGKPVTLSCSQTLNHNVMYWYQQKSSQAPKLLFHYYDKDFNNEADTPDNFQSRRPNTSFCFLDIRSPGLGDTAMYLCATSRGDASGNTIYFGEGSWLTVV.

For the CDR3, the DNA is TGTGCCAGCAGCTTAGCCTTACTAGCGCTTAACAATGAGCAGTTCTTC. It encodes CASSLALLALNNEQFF. The V and J genes are TRBV7-8 and TRBJ2-1; 7 bases align to TRBD2. CDR3 size: 16 residues. Germline V CDR1 and CDR2: SGHVS, FQNEAQ. V shed 0 bases, J shed 5 bases, and the junction held 7 bases outside the gene matches.

The V gene is TRBV9, the J gene TRBJ2-5; 10 bases align to TRBD2. Germline CDR1 reads SGDLS; CDR2 reads YYNGEE. Unmatched junction bases numbered 8, after V lost 5 bases and J lost 4 bases. CDR3 length: 15 residues. The CDR3 reads CASSSGGTKGETQYF. The CDR3 bases are TGTGCCAGCAGTAGCGGGGGGACCAAAGGAGAGACCCAGTACTTC. The full variable domain, completed using reference TRBV9 and TRBJ2-5, is DSGVTQTPKHLITATGQRVTLRCSPRSGDLSVYWYQQSLDQGLQFLIQYYNGEERAKGNILERFSAQQFPDLHSELNLSSLELGDSALYFCASSSGGTKGETQYFGPGTRLLVL.

This chain connects TRBV9 to TRBJ2-4, with D unresolved. The CDR3 runs to 13 residues. V was trimmed by 3 bases and J by 5 bases, leaving 9 bases between them. Germline CDR1 SGDLS, CDR2 YYNGEE. The CDR3 nucleotides read TGTGCCAGCAGCGAAACTGAGGAAAACATTCAGTACTTC. As protein: CASSETEENIQYF. The complete variable domain, with remaining parts taken from reference TRBV9 and TRBJ2-4, reads DSGVTQTPKHLITATGQRVTLRCSPRSGDLSVYWYQQSLDQGLQFLIQYYNGEERAKGNILERFSAQQFPDLHSELNLSSLELGDSALYFCASSETEENIQYFGAGTRLSVL.

The gene calls are TRBV6-1 and TRBJ1-3; no reliable D call. Deletions cut 6 bases from V and 2 bases from J, with 14 bases between. CDR1 and CDR2 from the germline V gene are MNHNS and SASEGT. The CDR3 runs 15 residues. CDR3 bases: TGTGCCAGCAGGACATCACGGCAGCCTGGAAACACCATATATTTT. Amino acid sequence: CASRTSRQPGNTIYF.

The chain has TRBV11-3 and TRBJ1-5; unclear D gene. The CDR3 is 13 amino acids. The V end was cut by 2 bases, the J end by 6 bases, with 8 bases between. CDR1 and CDR2 from the germline V gene are SGHNT and YENEEA. This CDR3 is CASSLTVSQPQHF. The CDR3 region has the DNA TGTGCCAGCAGCTTAACGGTGAGTCAGCCCCAGCATTTT.

The chain carries TRBV4-1 and TRBJ2-5; D might be TRBD1 (6 bases). Germline CDR1 and CDR2: MGHRA and YSYEKL. Trimming stripped 1 base from V and 4 bases from J, with 13 bases between. CDR3 length: 15 amino acids. CDR3: CASSQAGTNGETQYF. The CDR3 DNA sequence: TGCGCCAGCAGCCAAGCCGGGACAAACGGAGAGACCCAGTACTTC.